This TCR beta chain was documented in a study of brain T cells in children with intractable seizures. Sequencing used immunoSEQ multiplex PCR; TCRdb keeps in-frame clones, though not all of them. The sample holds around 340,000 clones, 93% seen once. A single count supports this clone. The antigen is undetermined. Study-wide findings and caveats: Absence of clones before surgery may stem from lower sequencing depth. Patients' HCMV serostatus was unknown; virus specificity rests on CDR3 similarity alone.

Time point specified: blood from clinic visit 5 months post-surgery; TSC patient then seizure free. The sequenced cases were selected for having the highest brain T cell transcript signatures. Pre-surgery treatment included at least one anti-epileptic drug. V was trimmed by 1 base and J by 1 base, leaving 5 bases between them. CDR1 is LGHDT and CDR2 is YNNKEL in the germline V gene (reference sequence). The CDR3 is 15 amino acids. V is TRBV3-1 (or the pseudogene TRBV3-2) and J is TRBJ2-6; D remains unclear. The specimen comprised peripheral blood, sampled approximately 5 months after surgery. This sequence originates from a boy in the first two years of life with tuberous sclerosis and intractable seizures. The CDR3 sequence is CASSQALSGANVLTF. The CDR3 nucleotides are TGTGCCAGCAGCCAAGCCTTGTCTGGGGCCAACGTCCTGACTTTC.